Following are 31 T cell receptor beta chains from one sample sequenced in a study of spatial heterogeneity in lung cancer. TCRdb fed the 5' RACE reads into MiXCR, producing one record per CDR3 protein. The table records almost 75,000 distinct CDR3 sequences, 13% of them present only once. Time point described: sample taken at primary tumor resection. Material for sequencing was whole RNA from tumor, nontumor lung or frozen PBMC, left unsorted. The source material was PBMCs, sampled at surgery. These receptors all stem from a male donor with early-stage non-small cell lung cancer.

This chain joins TRBV12-3 or TRBV12-4 and TRBJ1-5; D perhaps matches TRBD1 (6 bases). There are 13 residues in the CDR3. V was cut by 4 bases and J by 4 bases, with 8 bases left in between. For the CDR3, the DNA is TGTGCCAGCAGTTGGACAGAGAATCAGCCCCAGCATTTT. Protein: CASSWTENQPQHF.

The table lists this clonotype with many counts. V gene TRBV25-1 combines with J gene TRBJ2-2; D is ambiguous. The ends were cut back, 10 bases at V and 6 bases at J, with 6 bases in the middle. CDR1 is MGHDK and CDR2 is SYGVNS in the germline V gene. The CDR3 is 10 residues long. The CDR3 DNA follows: TGTGCCATTTGGGCCGGGGAGCTGTTTTTT. Its translation is CAIWAGELFF.

This clonotype was recorded a few times. The gene calls are TRBV24-1 and TRBJ1-2; D unresolved. The germline CDR1 and CDR2 sequences are KGHDR and SFDVKD. CDR3 length equals 12 residues. V lost 6 bases, J lost 4 bases, and 8 bases lay in between. The CDR3 coding sequence is TGTGCCACCAGTCCGGGCGGCTATGGCTACACCTTC. Translating gives CATSPGGYGYTF.

CDR3 sequence reads: CASSLVPSGIPGGGEQYF. The CDR3, as DNA: TGCGCCAGCAGCTTGGTTCCTAGCGGGATACCCGGAGGGGGGGAGCAGTACTTC. The chain employs TRBV5-1 and TRBJ2-7; 9 nucleotides align to TRBD2. The V gene's germline CDR1 is SGHRS and CDR2 YFSETQ. V was pared by 0 bases and J by 7 bases, with 17 bases of the junction left unmatched. The CDR3 is made up of 18 amino acids. Using reference TRBV5-1 and TRBJ2-7 for the parts outside the CDR3, the full variable domain is KAGVTQTPRYLIKTRGQQVTLSCSPISGHRSVSWYQQTPGQGLQFLFEYFSETQRNKGNFPGRFSGRQFSNSRSEMNVSTLELGDSALYLCASSLVPSGIPGGGEQYFGPGTRLTVT.

This clonotype was detected only a few times. This rearrangement joins TRBV6-2 or TRBV6-3 to TRBJ2-1; D unresolved. The CDR3 has 13 residues. V lost 0 bases, J lost 6 bases, and 6 bases lay in between. CDR1 and CDR2 from the germline V gene are MNHEY and SVGEGT. The CDR3 DNA reads TGTGCCAGCAGTTACTCGTTTTTCAATGAGCAGTTCTTC. Translated, it gives CASSYSFFNEQFF.

The chain carries TRBV7-8 and TRBJ2-3; possible D gene TRBD1, 5 bases. Between the trimmed V and J ends, which lost 3 bases and 0 bases, there was a span of 10 bases. CDR1 and CDR2 from the germline V gene are SGHVS and FQNEAQ. The CDR3 spans 15 residues. The CDR3 is CASSLVGVSTDTQYF. DNA of the CDR3: TGTGCCAGCAGCTTGGTAGGGGTTAGCACAGATACGCAGTATTTT.

The chain is built from TRBV5-1 and TRBJ2-2; D is unclear. CDR1 and CDR2 (germline): SGHRS, YFSETQ. Trimming shortened V by 0 bases and J by 6 bases, and 6 bases separated the two germline ends. The CDR3 contains 13 residues. This chain's CDR3 is CASSLDQPGELFF. The CDR3 nucleotides are TGCGCCAGCAGCTTGGACCAGCCCGGGGAGCTGTTTTTT.

This clonotype is a singleton in its sample. The chain combines TRBV7-9 with TRBJ2-5, with 8 bases that match TRBD1. CDR3 length: 13 amino acids. CDR1 is SEHNR, CDR2 FQNEAQ, per germline (reference sequence). The J segment lost 4 bases and the V segment lost 5 bases, leaving 3 bases of the junction unmatched. CDR3 protein: CASSQDRGETQYF. CDR3 in DNA: TGTGCCAGCAGCCAAGACAGGGGAGAGACCCAGTACTTC.

Concerning this clonotype itself: The junction departs from germline at one end; a sequencing error may be responsible. The chain is built from TRBV30 and TRBJ1-2; no clear D gene. The germline V gene has CDR1 GTSNPN and CDR2 SVGIG (reference sequence). This CDR3 region has 13 residues. As DNA, the CDR3 is TGTGTCTGGAGTACGCCGCCAGACTATGGCTACACCTTC. Protein sequence: CVWSTPPDYGYTF.

This clonotype was seen a handful of times. V usage is TRBV15 and J usage is TRBJ1-1; no firm D call. Germline V gene lookup returns CDR1 LNHNV and CDR2 YYDKDF (reference sequence). V was cut by 4 bases and J by 13 bases, with 4 bases left in between. CDR3 length equals 8 residues. In DNA, the CDR3 is TGTGCCACCAGCACCGTTTTCTTT. This encodes CATSTVFF. Together with reference TRBV15 and TRBJ1-1, the CDR3 gives the full variable domain: DAMVIQNPRYQVTQFGKPVTLSCSQTLNHNVMYWYQQKSSQAPKLLFHYYDKDFNNEADTPDNFQSRRPNTSFCFLDIRSPGLGDTAMYLCATSTVFFGQGTRLTVV.

This clonotype was recorded a few times. This chain uses TRBV29-1 with TRBJ2-7; the match to TRBD2 covers 10 bases. J gave up 7 bases and V 4 bases, and 4 bases lay outside the gene matches. The CDR3 is 12 residues long. Per the germline V gene, CDR1 is SQVTM and CDR2 is ANQGSEA. The CDR3 DNA reads TGCAGCGTTGTAGGACTAGCGGAAGAGCAGTACTTC. This encodes CSVVGLAEEQYF.

V and J are TRBV15 and TRBJ2-3; D is uncertain. From germline, CDR1 is LNHNV and CDR2 YYDKDF (reference sequence). Trimming took 5 bases from V and 6 from J, leaving 21 bases between them. The CDR3 totals 16 residues. This CDR3 reads CATSVSRLPLGDTQYF. CDR3 sequence (DNA): TGTGCCACCAGCGTGTCCCGACTCCCCCTAGGGGATACGCAGTATTTT.

The chain is built from TRBV2 and TRBJ2-6, with D perhaps matching TRBD1 (5 bases). V was trimmed by 8 bases and J by 2 bases, leaving 10 bases between them. The CDR3 is 14 residues long. Germline CDR1 is SNHLY and CDR2 is FYNNEI. This CDR3 is CASGWGTGANVLTF. Written as DNA, the CDR3 is TGTGCCAGCGGTTGGGGCACTGGGGCCAACGTCCTGACTTTC.

Ten or more counts support this clonotype. The V call is TRBV11-3, the J call TRBJ2-1; no clear D gene. Germline V gives CDR1 SGHNT, CDR2 YENEEA. V lost 3 bases to trimming and J lost 0 bases, with 9 bases between them. This CDR3 contains 15 residues. In DNA, the CDR3 is TGTGCCAGCAGCTTCTACAGCGTCTCCTACAATGAGCAGTTCTTC. It specifies CASSFYSVSYNEQFF.

This clonotype turned up a few times. V gene TRBV29-1 combines with J gene TRBJ1-4; D gene ambiguous. V lost 1 base and J lost 10, with 10 bases in between. The CDR3 has 12 amino acids. Germline assignment: CDR1 SQVTM and CDR2 ANQGSEA. The CDR3 is CSVEVAVGKLFF. In DNA form, the CDR3 reads TGCAGCGTTGAAGTGGCAGTGGGAAAACTGTTTTTT.

This clonotype was observed many times. CDR3 DNA: TGCGCCAGCCAGGGTGCAATAGAGCAGTTCTTC. Translating gives CASQGAIEQFF. The rearrangement joins TRBV5-1 to TRBJ2-1; possibly TRBD1 for D (5 bases). Trimming shortened V by 7 bases and J by 10 bases, and 12 bases separated the two germline ends. CDR3 length: 11 amino acids. Germline CDR1 and CDR2: SGHRS and YFSETQ. Combining the CDR3 with reference TRBV5-1 and TRBJ2-1 gives the whole variable domain KAGVTQTPRYLIKTRGQQVTLSCSPISGHRSVSWYQQTPGQGLQFLFEYFSETQRNKGNFPGRFSGRQFSNSRSEMNVSTLELGDSALYLCASQGAIEQFFGPGTRLTVL.

In this sample, this clonotype turned up many times. This rearrangement joins TRBV20-1 to TRBJ2-2; TRBD1 aligns across 10 bases. The germline CDR1 and CDR2 sequences are DFQATT and SNEGSKA (reference sequence). The CDR3 is 14 amino acids. The CDR3 protein is CSVPGTGDTGELFF. CDR3 DNA sequence: TGCAGCGTACCCGGGACAGGGGACACCGGGGAGCTGTTTTTT.

The chain couples TRBV5-1 to TRBJ2-3; no firm D call. CDR3 length equals 14 residues. V lost 2 bases to trimming and J lost 1 base, with 8 bases between them. Per germline, CDR1 SGHRS and CDR2 YFSETQ. The CDR3 loop reads CASSFGLGTDTQYF. CDR3 DNA sequence: TGCGCCAGCAGCTTTGGGCTGGGCACAGATACGCAGTATTTT.

Only a few counts were recorded for this clonotype. The rearrangement links TRBV7-8 to TRBJ1-1; D gene unclear. CDR3 length: 14 residues. Trimming shortened V by 1 base and J by 5 bases, and 11 bases separated the two germline ends. Germline values: CDR1 SGHVS, CDR2 FQNEAQ. CDR3 nucleotide sequence: TGTGCCAGCAGCTTAGACCTCTCGGGGACTGAAGCTTTCTTT. It codes for CASSLDLSGTEAFF. Using reference TRBV7-8 and TRBJ1-1 for the parts outside the CDR3, the full variable domain is GAGVSQSPRYKVAKRGQDVALRCDPISGHVSLFWYQQALGQGPEFLTYFQNEAQLDKSGLPSDRFFAERPEGSVSTLKIQRTQQEDSAVYLCASSLDLSGTEAFFGQGTRLTVV.

This clonotype was seen more than once but under ten times. The chain couples TRBV7-2 to TRBJ2-1; TRBD1 might be the D (5 bases). Germline V gene lookup returns CDR1 SGHTA and CDR2 FQGNSA. This CDR3 spans 13 amino acids. V lost 3 bases, J lost 8 bases, and 11 bases lay in between. This chain's CDR3 is CASSLGPPDEQFF. As DNA, the CDR3 is TGTGCCAGCAGCTTGGGGCCGCCGGATGAGCAGTTCTTC.

This clonotype was found a few times. The V gene is TRBV19, the J gene TRBJ1-3; no clear D. V was clipped by 7 bases and J by 4 bases, with 11 bases between them. CDR3 length: 13 residues. Germline lookup yields CDR1 LNHDA and CDR2 SQIVND (reference sequence). For the CDR3, the DNA is TGTGCCAGTACAGCTCGCCTCGGAAACACCATATATTTT. Translated: CASTARLGNTIYF.

Many counts were recorded for this clonotype. The V and J genes are TRBV3-1 and TRBJ2-7; D is possibly TRBD1 or TRBD2 (5 bases each). V gave up 4 bases and J gave up 5 bases, with 12 bases separating them. Germline V gene lookup returns CDR1 LGHDT and CDR2 YNNKEL (reference sequence). This CDR3 is built from 13 residues. The CDR3 here is CASSRGRDHEQYF. CDR3 nucleotide sequence: TGTGCCAGCAGCCGAGGCAGGGACCACGAGCAGTACTTC.

The chain couples TRBV14 to TRBJ2-7, with D unclear. The germline V gene has CDR1 SGHDN and CDR2 FVKESK. V shed 4 bases and J shed 4 bases, with 11 bases lying between them. The CDR3 consists of 13 residues. The CDR3 sequence: CASSLIEWYEQYF. The CDR3 DNA reads as TGTGCCAGCAGCCTGATCGAATGGTACGAGCAGTACTTC.

There are a few counts of this clonotype. The chain combines TRBV7-9 with TRBJ2-2; no definite D call. This CDR3 comprises 15 residues. From germline, CDR1 is SEHNR and CDR2 FQNEAQ (reference sequence). Trimming stripped 3 bases from V and 5 bases from J, with 13 bases between. The CDR3 region is CASSFRGTGTGELFF. For the CDR3, the DNA is TGTGCCAGCAGCTTCCGCGGAACTGGTACCGGGGAGCTGTTTTTT.

This clonotype was observed a handful of times. The chain couples TRBV7-6 to TRBJ2-1; D unclear. In germline, CDR1 is SGHVS, CDR2 FNYEAQ. Trimming removed 3 bases at V and 0 bases at J, with 12 bases between. The CDR3 extends over 16 amino acids. The CDR3 DNA reads as TGTGCCAGCAGCTTTTTCACAGAAAGCTCCTACAATGAGCAGTTCTTC. Protein: CASSFFTESSYNEQFF.

This clonotype was recorded a few times. The chain is built from TRBV5-1 and TRBJ2-3; D not certain. The V and J ends lost 4 bases and 0 bases respectively, with 6 bases between them. The CDR3 totals 13 residues. Germline values: CDR1 SGHRS, CDR2 YFSETQ. The CDR3 here is CASSPASTDTQYF. The CDR3 nucleotides read TGCGCCAGCAGCCCCGCTAGCACAGATACGCAGTATTTT.

This chain connects TRBV27 to TRBJ2-7; a weak D match, TRBD2 (6 bases). In germline, CDR1 is MNHEY, CDR2 SMNVEV (reference sequence). The V gene lost 4 bases and the J gene lost 12 bases, with 16 bases spanning the gap. The CDR3 sequence is 12 residues long. CDR3 loop: CASSSGLRRRYF. The DNA of the CDR3 is TGTGCCAGCAGTTCGGGACTCCGAAGGCGGTACTTC.

This clonotype came up many times. This sequence joins TRBV11-2 and TRBJ2-3; TRBD1 aligns across 8 bases. Germline values: CDR1 SGHAT, CDR2 FQNNGV. V shed 2 bases, J shed 1 base, and the junction held 8 bases outside the gene matches. The CDR3 is made up of 17 amino acids. CDR3 nucleotides: TGTGCCAGCAGCTTATTGACAGGGGTGGCCCGCACAGATACGCAGTATTTT. It is translated as CASSLLTGVARTDTQYF.

This chain joins TRBV6-4 and TRBJ1-1; tentative D call: TRBD1 (5 bases). The CDR3 totals 14 residues. The germline V and J ends were trimmed by 4 bases and 3 bases, with 12 bases remaining between them. In germline, CDR1 is MRHNA, CDR2 SNTAGT. The CDR3: CASSVGGSDTEAFF. The DNA for the CDR3 is TGTGCCAGCAGTGTCGGGGGATCTGACACTGAAGCTTTCTTT.

This clonotype was seen only a few times. Here the CDR3 DNA reads TGTGCCAGCTCACCACAGGGACAGGGGGCTGATGAGCAGTTCTTC. This gives the protein CASSPQGQGADEQFF. V usage is TRBV18 and J usage is TRBJ2-1; 12 bases agree with TRBD1. CDR1 and CDR2 from the germline V gene are KGHSH and LQKENI. After removal of 1 base from V and 8 bases from J, the junction contained 3 bases not matched to a gene. The CDR3 has 15 residues.

This clonotype was seen ten or more times. The chain carries TRBV6-5 and TRBJ1-1; D unclear. The CDR3 is 12 amino acids. Germline V gene data show CDR1 as MNHEY and CDR2 as SVGAGI. Trimming left V 7 bases short and J 0 bases short, with 6 bases between. CDR3 residues: CASISLNTEAFF. The CDR3 nucleotides are TGTGCCAGCATATCTCTGAACACTGAAGCTTTCTTT.